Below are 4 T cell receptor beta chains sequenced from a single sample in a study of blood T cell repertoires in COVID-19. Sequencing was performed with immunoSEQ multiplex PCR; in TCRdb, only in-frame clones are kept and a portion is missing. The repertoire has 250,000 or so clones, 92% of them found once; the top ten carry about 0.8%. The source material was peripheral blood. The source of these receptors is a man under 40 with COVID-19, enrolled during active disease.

For the CDR3, the DNA is TGTGCCTGGAAGGTGGGAGGGATGACAGATACGCAGTATTTT. It codes for CAWKVGGMTDTQYF. V is TRBV30 and J is TRBJ2-3; 7 nucleotides line up with TRBD2. The V and J ends lost 4 bases and 3 bases, in that order; junction bases with no gene match: 7. The CDR3 is made up of 14 amino acids. The germline V gene has CDR1 GTSNPN and CDR2 SVGIG (reference sequence). Combining the CDR3 with reference TRBV30 and TRBJ2-3 gives the whole variable domain SQTIHQWPATLVQPVGSPLSLECTVEGTSNPNLYWYRQAAGRGLQLLFYSVGIGQISSEVPQNLSASRPQDRQFILSSKKLLLSDSGFYLCAWKVGGMTDTQYFGPGTRLTVL.

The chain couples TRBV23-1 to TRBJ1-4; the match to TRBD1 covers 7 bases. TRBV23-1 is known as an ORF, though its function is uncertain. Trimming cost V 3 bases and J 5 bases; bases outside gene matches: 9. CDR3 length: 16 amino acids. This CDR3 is CASSQAADRVNEKLFF. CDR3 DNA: TGCGCCAGCAGTCAGGCGGCCGACAGGGTAAATGAAAAACTGTTTTTT.

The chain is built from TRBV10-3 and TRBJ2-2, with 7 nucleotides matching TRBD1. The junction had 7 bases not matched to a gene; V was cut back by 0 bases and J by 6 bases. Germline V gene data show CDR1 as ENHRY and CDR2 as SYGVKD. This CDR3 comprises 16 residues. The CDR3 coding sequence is TGTGCCATCAGTGAGTCAGGGGGCAATGGTTCCGGGGAGCTGTTTTTT. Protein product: CAISESGGNGSGELFF.

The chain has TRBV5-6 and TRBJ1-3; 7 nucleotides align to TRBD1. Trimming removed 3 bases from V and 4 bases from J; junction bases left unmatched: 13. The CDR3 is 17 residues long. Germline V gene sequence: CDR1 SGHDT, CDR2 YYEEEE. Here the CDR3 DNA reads TGTGCCAGCAGCTCGACCTCCCCAAGGGGGCTGGGAAACACCATATATTTT. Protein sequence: CASSSTSPRGLGNTIYF.